Shown below are 17 T cell receptor beta chains from a single sample sequenced in a study of blood T cell repertoires in COVID-19. The table came from immunoSEQ multiplex PCR; TCRdb's copy has only in-frame clones and leaves some out. This table has 120,000 to 150,000 clones, 81% appearing once. Sequenced: peripheral blood. All receptors derive from a human donor with acute or convalescent COVID-19. The donor label of this sample is uncertain.

The genes are TRBV7-6 and TRBJ2-1; 7 bases map to TRBD2. Germline V CDR1 and CDR2: SGHVS, FNYEAQ. Trimming cost V 5 bases and J 7 bases; bases outside gene matches: 11. This CDR3 comprises 15 residues. Here the CDR3 DNA reads TGTGCCAGCAGCCCCATGGCGGGACTAATTAATGAGCAGTTCTTC. Its protein is CASSPMAGLINEQFF.

V usage is TRBV11-2 and J usage is TRBJ2-1; possible D gene TRBD1, 5 bases. The CDR3 contains 13 residues. V was pared by 1 base and J by 7 bases, with 8 bases between. CDR1 is SGHAT and CDR2 is FQNNGV in the germline V gene. The CDR3: CASSLGQGNEQFF. The CDR3 DNA is TGTGCCAGCAGCTTAGGGCAGGGTAATGAGCAGTTCTTC. Based on the CDR3 plus reference TRBV11-2 and TRBJ2-1, the full variable domain is EAGVAQSPRYKIIEKRQSVAFWCNPISGHATLYWYQQILGQGPKLLIQFQNNGVVDDSQLPKDRFSAERLKGVDSTLKIQPAKLEDSAVYLCASSLGQGNEQFFGPGTRLTVL.

The chain combines TRBV5-1 with TRBJ1-2, with D maybe TRBD1 (5 bases). Trimming pared 1 base from V and 6 bases from J, leaving 16 bases between. Germline CDR1 SGHRS, CDR2 YFSETQ. CDR3 length: 15 amino acids. CDR3 DNA: TGCGCCAGCAGCTTGTCCGGAAGAGGGGAGGATGGCTACACCTTC. Residues: CASSLSGRGEDGYTF.

The chain uses TRBV6-5 and TRBJ1-1; D not resolved. CDR3 length equals 13 residues. V was pared by 4 bases and J by 4 bases, with 10 bases between. Per the germline V gene, CDR1 is MNHEY and CDR2 is SVGAGI. The CDR3 loop is CASSFLRGTEAFF. CDR3 in DNA: TGTGCCAGCAGTTTTTTAAGAGGCACTGAAGCTTTCTTT.

V is TRBV7-6 and J is TRBJ1-1, with 9 bases that match TRBD1. J lost 6 bases, V lost 2 bases, and 4 bases had no gene match. Germline lookup yields CDR1 SGHVS and CDR2 FNYEAQ. The CDR3 is 14 amino acids. CDR3: CASSLQDRGSEAFF. The CDR3 region has the DNA TGTGCCAGCAGCTTACAGGACAGGGGATCTGAAGCTTTCTTT.

In regard to this clone: Other DNA sequences within the sample encode an identical CDR3. This chain connects TRBV14 to TRBJ1-3, with D perhaps TRBD1 (5 bases). The germline CDR1 and CDR2 sequences are SGHDN and FVKESK. The CDR3 length is 16 residues. The V end was cut by 1 base, the J end by 4 bases, with 14 bases between. The CDR3 bases are TGTGCCAGCAGCCAAGGGAGGGGCGCGGGAGGAAACACCATATATTTT. It yields the protein CASSQGRGAGGNTIYF.

The chain couples TRBV5-4 to TRBJ2-3, with D maybe TRBD2 (5 bases). Germline V CDR1 and CDR2: SGHNT, YYREEE (reference sequence). Trimming stripped 7 bases from V and 3 bases from J, with 9 bases between. The CDR3 has 12 residues. CDR3 amino acids: CASASGTDTQYF. DNA of the CDR3: TGTGCCAGCGCGTCGGGGACAGATACGCAGTATTTT.

V usage is TRBV4-1 and J usage is TRBJ1-5, with TRBD1 matching over 8 bases. The J segment lost 2 bases and the V segment lost 3 bases, leaving 6 bases of the junction unmatched. This CDR3 spans 16 amino acids. Germline assignment: CDR1 MGHRA and CDR2 YSYEKL. The chain's CDR3 is CASSQFEDRGNQPQHF. The CDR3 region has the DNA TGCGCCAGCAGCCAGTTTGAGGACAGGGGCAATCAGCCCCAGCATTTT.

The chain recombines TRBV10-2 with TRBJ2-1, with 8 positions matching TRBD1. CDR3 length: 14 residues. V was pared by 9 bases and J by 0 bases, with 4 bases of the junction left unmatched. Germline CDR1 WSHSY, CDR2 SAAADI. The CDR3 region is CASGQGNSYNEQFF. Written as DNA, the CDR3 is TGCGCCAGTGGACAGGGAAACTCCTACAATGAGCAGTTCTTC.

The chain uses TRBV5-1 and TRBJ1-4; TRBD1 aligns across 12 bases. This CDR3 is 15 amino acids long. The germline CDR1 and CDR2 sequences are SGHRS and YFSETQ. The trim removed 4 bases at V and 8 bases at J, leaving 6 bases unmatched. CDR3 in amino acids: CASSVAGTGGEKLFF. As DNA, the CDR3 is TGCGCCAGCAGCGTCGCCGGGACAGGGGGCGAAAAACTGTTTTTT.

The gene calls are TRBV19 and TRBJ1-1; TRBD1 matches at 9 bases. The CDR3 consists of 16 residues. Germline trimming cut 4 bases from V and 2 bases from J; bases unmatched to any gene: 8. Germline-derived CDR1 and CDR2 are LNHDA and SQIVND (reference sequence). In DNA, the CDR3 is TGTGCCAGTAGTACGTACAGGGGGCTGGTTAACACTGAAGCTTTCTTT. It specifies CASSTYRGLVNTEAFF.

The table lists this clone with a few counts. The chain uses TRBV2 and TRBJ2-1; D uncertain. The CDR3 length is 13 residues. Germline V lookup: CDR1 SNHLY, CDR2 FYNNEI. V gave up 6 bases and J gave up 5 bases, with 11 bases separating them. Here the CDR3 reads CASRAFGHNEQFF. In nucleotides, the CDR3 is TGTGCCAGCAGAGCATTTGGTCACAATGAGCAGTTCTTC.

The rearrangement joins TRBV2 to TRBJ1-3; D remains unclear. Trimming removed 8 bases at V and 0 bases at J, with 14 bases between. The CDR3 is 15 amino acids. CDR1 and CDR2 from the germline V gene are SNHLY and FYNNEI. CDR3 bases: TGTGCCAGCGGGTCCGGGGTATACTCTGGAAACACCATATATTTT. Residues: CASGSGVYSGNTIYF.

V is TRBV3-1 (or the pseudogene TRBV3-2) and J is TRBJ1-1; TRBD1 might be the D (6 bases). The CDR3 has 12 residues. Per the germline V gene, CDR1 is LGHDT and CDR2 is YNNKEL (reference sequence). Trimming removed 5 bases at V and 10 bases at J, with 14 bases between. DNA for the CDR3: TGTGCCAGCAGCGAGAGGGGGTCGAGAGCTTTCTTT. Its translation: CASSERGSRAFF.

V usage is TRBV7-9 and J usage is TRBJ1-1; tentatively, D is TRBD1 (6 bases). Per the germline V gene, CDR1 is SEHNR and CDR2 is FQNEAQ (reference sequence). This CDR3 has 13 residues. V shed 4 bases and J shed 3 bases, with 9 bases lying between them. The CDR3 sequence is CASSSGAYTEAFF. CDR3 in DNA: TGTGCCAGCAGCTCAGGGGCCTACACTGAAGCTTTCTTT.

This clone was detected a few times. This chain links TRBV9 with TRBJ1-1; TRBD1 is a possible D gene (6 bases). The CDR3 loop spans 13 amino acids. CDR1 is SGDLS and CDR2 is YYNGEE in the germline V gene. V was trimmed by 3 bases and J by 5 bases, leaving 11 bases between them. The chain's CDR3 is CASSDGGQTEAFF. For the CDR3, the DNA is TGTGCCAGCAGCGACGGGGGGCAAACTGAAGCTTTCTTT.

This rearrangement joins TRBV29-1 to TRBJ2-5, with 7 bases matching TRBD2. The V segment lost 3 bases and the J segment 1 base; nucleotides outside the gene matches: 2. This CDR3 comprises 13 residues. Germline loops: CDR1 SQVTM, CDR2 ANQGSEA. CDR3 sequence: CSVEGGSQETQYF. The DNA for the CDR3 is TGCAGCGTTGAGGGGGGGAGCCAAGAGACCCAGTACTTC.